Given below is one T cell receptor beta chain in context. Its antigen is unidentified. This specimen comes from a study of CD8+CD57+ T cells in acquired aplastic anemia. Overall study: Average DNA yield from sorted CD4+ and CD8+ cells was approximately 3 ug.

Genomic DNA acted as the template from which TCR beta VDJ combination and CDR3 sequence profiling were carried out. Each CDR3 protein is one row after TCRdb ran MiXCR on the reads. The sample shows around 200,000 distinct CDR3 sequences, 65% of them seen only once. Patients chosen for sequencing had CD8+CD57+ cells that had expanded, as shown by flow cytometry. Study results and caveats: Patients shared around 30 CD8+ CDR3 sequences with controls.

This CDR3 contains 13 residues. V lost 6 bases and J lost 6, with 13 bases in between. The TCR was taken from a human donor with aplastic anemia. The chain has TRBV12-3 or TRBV12-4 and TRBJ2-3; either TRBD1 or TRBD2 may supply D (6 bases each). Sequenced input: sorted CD4+, CD8+, or CD8+CD57+ T cells (not recorded which) from PBMCs. The CDR3 reads CASSFQGGDTQYF. CDR3 nucleotide sequence: TGTGCCAGCAGCTTCCAAGGGGGGGATACGCAGTATTTT.